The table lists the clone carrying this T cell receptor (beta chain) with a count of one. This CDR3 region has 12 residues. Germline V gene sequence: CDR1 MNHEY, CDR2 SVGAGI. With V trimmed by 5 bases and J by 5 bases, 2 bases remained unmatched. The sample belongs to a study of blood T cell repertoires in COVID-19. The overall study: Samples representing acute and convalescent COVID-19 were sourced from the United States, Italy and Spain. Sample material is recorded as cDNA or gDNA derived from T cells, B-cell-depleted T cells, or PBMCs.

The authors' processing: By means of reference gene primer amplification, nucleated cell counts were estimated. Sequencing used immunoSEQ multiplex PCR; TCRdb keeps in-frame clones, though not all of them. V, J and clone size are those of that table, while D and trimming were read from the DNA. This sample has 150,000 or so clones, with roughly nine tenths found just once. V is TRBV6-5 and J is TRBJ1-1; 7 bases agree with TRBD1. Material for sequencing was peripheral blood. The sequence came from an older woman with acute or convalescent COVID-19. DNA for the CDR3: TGTGCCAGCAGTAGGGACAGAACTGAAGCTTTCTTT. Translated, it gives CASSRDRTEAFF.